Detailed here is one T cell receptor (beta chain). Its specificity is not known. Over several immunoSEQ plates, each subset's genomic DNA was distributed in even portions. Per the study methods: There were no quality scores in the junction-only immunoSEQ sequences, so filtering differed. Profiling relied on immunoSEQ multiplex PCR, and the TCRdb table lists in-frame clones only, not all of them. V, J and clone size are taken as reported in that table, and D and trimming were inferred from the DNA itself. The data show roughly 590,000 clones, with roughly 95% seen just once and around 0.097% held by the top ten. Naive CD8 cells lacked CD45RO, underwent positive selection for CCR7 and left out terminally differentiated effector memory CD45RA+ cells. This record belongs to a study of shared clonotypes between healthy human individuals. Trimming removed 0 bases at V and 4 bases at J, with 10 bases between. Germline CDR1 MGHRA, CDR2 YSYEKL. CDR3 length: 15 residues.

Study-wide points: Only blood underwent sampling, and tissue repertoires likely differ. Relative to memory subsets, naive subsets generally showed larger estimated richness.

Material: naive CD8+ T cells sorted from blood. The chain has TRBV4-1 and TRBJ2-1; a possible D gene is TRBD1 (6 bases). The clonotype originates from a woman in her twenties or thirties in good health. This CDR3 is CASSQDRTVYNEQFF. The DNA of the CDR3 is TGCGCCAGCAGCCAAGATAGGACAGTATACAATGAGCAGTTCTTC.